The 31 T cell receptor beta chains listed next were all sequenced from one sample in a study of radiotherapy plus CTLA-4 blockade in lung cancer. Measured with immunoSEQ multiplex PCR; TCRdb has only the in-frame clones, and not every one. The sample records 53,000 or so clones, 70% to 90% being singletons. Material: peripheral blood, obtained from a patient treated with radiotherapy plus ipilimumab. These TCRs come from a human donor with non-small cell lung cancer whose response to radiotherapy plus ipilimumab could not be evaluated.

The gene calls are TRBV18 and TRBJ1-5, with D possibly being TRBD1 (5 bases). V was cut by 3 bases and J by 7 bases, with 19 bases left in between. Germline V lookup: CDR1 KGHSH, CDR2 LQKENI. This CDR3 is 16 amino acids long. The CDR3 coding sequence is TGTGCCAGCTCACCGGGATCCGTCGGGGGGGTCCAGCCCCAGCATTTT. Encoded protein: CASSPGSVGGVQPQHF.

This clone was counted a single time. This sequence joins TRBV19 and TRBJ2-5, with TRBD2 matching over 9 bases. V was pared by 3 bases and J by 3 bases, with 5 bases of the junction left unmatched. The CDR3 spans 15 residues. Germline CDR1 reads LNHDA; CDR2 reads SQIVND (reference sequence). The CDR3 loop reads CASSIWASGEETQYF. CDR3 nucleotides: TGTGCCAGTAGTATCTGGGCTAGCGGGGAAGAGACCCAGTACTTC.

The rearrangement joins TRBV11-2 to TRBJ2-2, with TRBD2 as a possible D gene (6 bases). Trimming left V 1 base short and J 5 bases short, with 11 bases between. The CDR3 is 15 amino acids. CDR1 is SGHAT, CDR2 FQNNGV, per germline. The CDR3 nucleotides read TGTGCCAGCAGCTTAGTTCGGGAGCCGACCGGGGAGCTGTTTTTT. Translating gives CASSLVREPTGELFF.

The CDR3 DNA is TGTGCCAGCAGACAGACAGTGAACACTGAAGCTTTCTTT. Translating gives CASRQTVNTEAFF. The chain links TRBV6-6 to TRBJ1-1, with D possibly being TRBD1 (5 bases). CDR3 length: 13 amino acids. Germline V lookup: CDR1 MNHNY, CDR2 SVGAGI (reference sequence). The V and J ends lost 6 bases and 0 bases respectively, with 8 bases between them.

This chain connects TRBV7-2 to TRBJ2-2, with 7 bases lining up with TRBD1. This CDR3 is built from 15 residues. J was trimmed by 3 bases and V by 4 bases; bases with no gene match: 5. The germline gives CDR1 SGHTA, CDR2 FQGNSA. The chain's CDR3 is CASSSGQTYTGELFF. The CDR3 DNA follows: TGTGCCAGCAGCTCGGGACAGACCTACACCGGGGAGCTGTTTTTT. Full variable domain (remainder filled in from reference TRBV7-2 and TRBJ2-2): GAGVSQSPSNKVTEKGKDVELRCDPISGHTALYWYRQSLGQGLEFLIYFQGNSAPDKSGLPSDRFSAERTGGSVSTLTIQRTQQEDSAVYLCASSSGQTYTGELFFGEGSRLTVL.

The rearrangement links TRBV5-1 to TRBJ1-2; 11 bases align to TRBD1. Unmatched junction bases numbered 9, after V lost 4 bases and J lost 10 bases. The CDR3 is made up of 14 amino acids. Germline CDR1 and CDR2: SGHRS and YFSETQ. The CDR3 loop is CASSDPDRGHDYTF. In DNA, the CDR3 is TGCGCCAGCAGCGACCCGGACAGGGGGCACGACTACACCTTC.

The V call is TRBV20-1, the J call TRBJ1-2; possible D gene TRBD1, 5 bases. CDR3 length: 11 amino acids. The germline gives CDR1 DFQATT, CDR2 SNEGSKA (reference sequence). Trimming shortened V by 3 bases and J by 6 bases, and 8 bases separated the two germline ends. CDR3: CSASGGDGYTF. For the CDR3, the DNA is TGCAGTGCTAGCGGGGGGGATGGCTACACCTTC.

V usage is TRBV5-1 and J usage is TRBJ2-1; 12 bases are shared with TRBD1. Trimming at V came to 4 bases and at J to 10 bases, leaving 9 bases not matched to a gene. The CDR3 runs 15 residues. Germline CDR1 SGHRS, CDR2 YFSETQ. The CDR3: CASSLVGQGAGEQFF. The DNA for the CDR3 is TGCGCCAGCAGCCTGGTGGGACAGGGGGCTGGGGAGCAGTTCTTC.

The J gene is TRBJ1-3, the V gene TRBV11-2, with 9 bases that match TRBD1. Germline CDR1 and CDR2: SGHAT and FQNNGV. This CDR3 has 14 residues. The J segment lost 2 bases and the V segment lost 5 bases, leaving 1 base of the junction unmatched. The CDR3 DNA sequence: TGTGCCAGCAGCCGGGACAGGGCTGGAAACACCATATATTTT. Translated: CASSRDRAGNTIYF.

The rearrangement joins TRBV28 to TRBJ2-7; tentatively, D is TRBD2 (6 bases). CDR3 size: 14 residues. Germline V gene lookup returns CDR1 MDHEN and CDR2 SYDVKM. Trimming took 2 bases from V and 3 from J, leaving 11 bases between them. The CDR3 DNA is TGTGCCAGCAGTTTAGTGGGGGGAATCTACGAGCAGTACTTC. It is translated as CASSLVGGIYEQYF.

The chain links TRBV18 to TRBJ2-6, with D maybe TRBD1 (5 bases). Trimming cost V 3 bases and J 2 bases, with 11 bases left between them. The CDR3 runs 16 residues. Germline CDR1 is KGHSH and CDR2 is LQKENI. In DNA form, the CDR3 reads TGTGCCAGCTCACCCCGGACACTGGCTGGGGCCAACGTCCTGACTTTC. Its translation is CASSPRTLAGANVLTF.

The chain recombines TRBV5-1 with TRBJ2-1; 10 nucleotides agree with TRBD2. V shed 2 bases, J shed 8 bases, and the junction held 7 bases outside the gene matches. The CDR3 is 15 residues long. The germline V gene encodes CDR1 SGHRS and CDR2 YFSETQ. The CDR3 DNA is TGCGCCAGCAGCTTCGGAGCGGGAGGGCCATATGAGCAGTTCTTC. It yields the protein CASSFGAGGPYEQFF.

CDR3 coding DNA: TGTGCCAGCAGCTTACAGACAGGACTGAACACTGAAGCTTTCTTT. Protein sequence: CASSLQTGLNTEAFF. V gene TRBV7-9 combines with J gene TRBJ1-1; TRBD1 might be the D (6 bases). Germline CDR1 is SEHNR and CDR2 is FQNEAQ (reference sequence). V was shortened by 2 bases and J by 0 bases, with 10 bases between the two germline ends. The length of the CDR3 is 15 residues.

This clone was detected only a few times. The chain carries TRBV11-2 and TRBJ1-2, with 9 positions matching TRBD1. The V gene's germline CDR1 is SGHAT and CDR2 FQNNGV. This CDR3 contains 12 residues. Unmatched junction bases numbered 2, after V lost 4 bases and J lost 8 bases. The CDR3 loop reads CASSSTGGGYTF. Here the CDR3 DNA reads TGTGCCAGCAGCTCCACAGGGGGCGGCTACACCTTC.

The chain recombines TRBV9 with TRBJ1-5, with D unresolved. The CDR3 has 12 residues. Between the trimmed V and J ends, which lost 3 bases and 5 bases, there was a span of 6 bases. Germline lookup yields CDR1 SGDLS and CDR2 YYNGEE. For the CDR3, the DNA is TGTGCCAGCAGCGGCGGGGATCAGCCCCAGCATTTT. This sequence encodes CASSGGDQPQHF.

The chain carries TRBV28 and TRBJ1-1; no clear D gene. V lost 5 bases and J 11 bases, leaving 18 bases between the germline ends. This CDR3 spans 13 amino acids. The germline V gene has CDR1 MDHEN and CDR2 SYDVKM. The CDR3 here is CASSKGVNMRAFF. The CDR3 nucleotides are TGTGCCAGCAGTAAGGGAGTTAACATGAGGGCTTTCTTT.

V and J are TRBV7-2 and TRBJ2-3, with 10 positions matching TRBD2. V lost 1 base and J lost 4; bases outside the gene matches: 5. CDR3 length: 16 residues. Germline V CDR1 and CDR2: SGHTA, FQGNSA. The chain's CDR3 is CASSLGNSGGPDTQYF. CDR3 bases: TGTGCCAGCAGCTTAGGGAATAGCGGGGGGCCAGATACGCAGTATTTT.

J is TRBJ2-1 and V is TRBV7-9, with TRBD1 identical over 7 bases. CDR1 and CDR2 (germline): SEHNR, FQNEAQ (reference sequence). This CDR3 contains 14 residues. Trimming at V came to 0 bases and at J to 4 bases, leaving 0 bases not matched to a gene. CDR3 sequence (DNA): TGTGCCAGCAGCTTAGCGGGACAGTACAATGAGCAGTTCTTC. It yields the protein CASSLAGQYNEQFF.

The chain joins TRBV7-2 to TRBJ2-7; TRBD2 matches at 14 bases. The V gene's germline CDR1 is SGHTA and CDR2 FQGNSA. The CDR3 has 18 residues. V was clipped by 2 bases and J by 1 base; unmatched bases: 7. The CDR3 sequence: CASSLRLAGGRRSYEQYF. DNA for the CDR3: TGTGCCAGCAGCTTACGACTAGCGGGAGGGAGGCGTTCCTACGAGCAGTACTTC.

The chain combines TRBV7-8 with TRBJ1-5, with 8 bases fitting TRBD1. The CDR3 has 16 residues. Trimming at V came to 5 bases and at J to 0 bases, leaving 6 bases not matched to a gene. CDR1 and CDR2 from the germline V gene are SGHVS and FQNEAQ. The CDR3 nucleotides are TGTGCCAGCAGCCCCTTGGACAGGGTTAGCAATCAGCCCCAGCATTTT. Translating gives CASSPLDRVSNQPQHF. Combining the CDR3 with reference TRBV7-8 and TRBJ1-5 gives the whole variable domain GAGVSQSPRYKVAKRGQDVALRCDPISGHVSLFWYQQALGQGPEFLTYFQNEAQLDKSGLPSDRFFAERPEGSVSTLKIQRTQQEDSAVYLCASSPLDRVSNQPQHFGDGTRLSIL.

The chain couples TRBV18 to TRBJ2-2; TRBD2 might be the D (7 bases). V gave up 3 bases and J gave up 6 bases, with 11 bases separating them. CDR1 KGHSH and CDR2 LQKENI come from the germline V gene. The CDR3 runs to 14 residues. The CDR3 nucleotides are TGTGCCAGCTCACCGGCGGGGGCCGCCGGGGAGCTGTTTTTT. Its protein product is CASSPAGAAGELFF. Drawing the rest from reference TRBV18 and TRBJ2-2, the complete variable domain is NAGVMQNPRHLVRRRGQEARLRCSPMKGHSHVYWYRQLPEEGLKFMVYLQKENIIDESGMPKERFSAEFPKEGPSILRIQQVVRGDSAAYFCASSPAGAAGELFFGEGSRLTVL.

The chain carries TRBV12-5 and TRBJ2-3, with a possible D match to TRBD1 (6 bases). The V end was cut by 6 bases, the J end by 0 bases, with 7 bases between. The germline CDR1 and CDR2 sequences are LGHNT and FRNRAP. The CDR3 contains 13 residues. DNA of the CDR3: TGTGCTAGTGGCCAGGGGAGCACAGATACGCAGTATTTT. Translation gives CASGQGSTDTQYF.

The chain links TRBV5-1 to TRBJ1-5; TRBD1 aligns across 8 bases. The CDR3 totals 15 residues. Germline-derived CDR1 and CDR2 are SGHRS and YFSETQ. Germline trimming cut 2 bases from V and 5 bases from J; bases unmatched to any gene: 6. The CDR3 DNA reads TGCGCCAGCAGCTTCGCAGGGGGCAAGGATCAGCCCCAGCATTTT. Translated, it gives CASSFAGGKDQPQHF.

The CDR3 spells CASSLGGPSNQPQHF. CDR3 sequence (DNA): TGTGCCAGCAGCTTAGGGGGCCCGAGCAATCAGCCCCAGCATTTT. V usage is TRBV7-9 and J usage is TRBJ1-5; possibly TRBD1 for D (5 bases). Trimming removed 1 base at V and 1 base at J, with 8 bases between. The CDR3 spans 15 residues. Germline-derived CDR1 and CDR2 are SEHNR and FQNEAQ (reference sequence). The whole variable domain, remainder taken from reference TRBV7-9 and TRBJ1-5, is DTGVSQNPRHKITKRGQNVTFRCDPISEHNRLYWYRQTLGQGPEFLTYFQNEAQLEKSRLLSDRFSAERPKGSFSTLEIQRTEQGDSAMYLCASSLGGPSNQPQHFGDGTRLSIL.

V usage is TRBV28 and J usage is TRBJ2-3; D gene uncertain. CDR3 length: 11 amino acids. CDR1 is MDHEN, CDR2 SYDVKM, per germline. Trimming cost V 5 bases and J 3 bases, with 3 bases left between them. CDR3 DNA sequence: TGTGCCAGCAGTCCTACAGATACGCAGTATTTT. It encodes CASSPTDTQYF.

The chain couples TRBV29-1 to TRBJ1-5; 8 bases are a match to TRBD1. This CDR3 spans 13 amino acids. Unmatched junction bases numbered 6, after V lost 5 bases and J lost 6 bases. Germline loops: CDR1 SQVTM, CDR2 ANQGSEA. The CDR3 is CSVKAGGSQPQHF. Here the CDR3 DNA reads TGCAGCGTTAAGGCAGGGGGCTCTCAGCCCCAGCATTTT.

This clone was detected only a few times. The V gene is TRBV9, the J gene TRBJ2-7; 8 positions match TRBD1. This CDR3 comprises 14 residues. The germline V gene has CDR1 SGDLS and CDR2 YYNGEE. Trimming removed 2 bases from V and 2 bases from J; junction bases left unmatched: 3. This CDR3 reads CASSVGTGAYEQYF. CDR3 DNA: TGTGCCAGCAGCGTTGGGACAGGCGCCTACGAGCAGTACTTC.

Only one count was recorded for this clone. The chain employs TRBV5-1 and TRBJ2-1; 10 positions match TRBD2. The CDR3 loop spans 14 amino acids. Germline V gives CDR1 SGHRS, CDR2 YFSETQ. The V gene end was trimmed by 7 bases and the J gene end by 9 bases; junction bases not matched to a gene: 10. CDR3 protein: CASELAGPGGEQFF. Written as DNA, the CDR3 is TGCGCCAGCGAACTAGCGGGGCCAGGAGGTGAGCAGTTCTTC.

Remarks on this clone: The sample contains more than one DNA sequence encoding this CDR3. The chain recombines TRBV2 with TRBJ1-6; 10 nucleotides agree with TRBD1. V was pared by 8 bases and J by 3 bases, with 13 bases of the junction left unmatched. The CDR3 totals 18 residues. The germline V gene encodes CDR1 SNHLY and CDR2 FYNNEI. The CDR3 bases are TGTGCCAGCTCCAGGCCCGGGACAGGGGAATACTATAATTCACCCCTCCACTTT. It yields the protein CASSRPGTGEYYNSPLHF.

CDR3 nucleotides: TGTGCCAGCAGTTTCCAGGGGGGTAAAGCTTTCTTT. It codes for CASSFQGGKAFF. The chain combines TRBV6-5 with TRBJ1-1, with 7 positions matching TRBD1. Trimming removed 4 bases from V and 9 bases from J; junction bases left unmatched: 5. The CDR3 has 12 amino acids. Germline lookup yields CDR1 MNHEY and CDR2 SVGAGI.

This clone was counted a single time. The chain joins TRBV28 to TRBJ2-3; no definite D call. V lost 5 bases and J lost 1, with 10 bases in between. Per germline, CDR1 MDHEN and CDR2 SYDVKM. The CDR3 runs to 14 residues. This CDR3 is CASSGPSGTDTQYF. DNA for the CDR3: TGTGCCAGCAGTGGCCCTTCTGGCACAGATACGCAGTATTTT. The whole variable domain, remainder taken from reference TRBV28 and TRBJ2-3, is DVKVTQSSRYLVKRTGEKVFLECVQDMDHENMFWYRQDPGLGLRLIYFSYDVKMKEKGDIPEGYSVSREKKERFSLILESASTNQTSMYLCASSGPSGTDTQYFGPGTRLTVL.